The clone carrying this TCR beta chain was observed many times. Its target is not known. These data originate in a study of T-cell reconstitution after alpha-beta-depleted transplantation in children. Study outcomes and limitations: T-cell counts and diversity were attributed mostly to newly produced T cells one year after transplant.

As it was prepared, the TCRbeta library received unique molecular identifiers. TCRdb fed the PCR reads into MiXCR, producing one record per CDR3 protein. There are about 260,000 distinct CDR3 sequences in the sample; more than 9% occur only once, and about 20% lies in the top ten. Germline assignment: CDR1 MGHRA and CDR2 YSYEKL. Trimming cost V 0 bases and J 1 base, with 14 bases left between them. This CDR3 contains 17 residues. The sample in question was peripheral blood, obtained 180 days after TCRalphabeta/CD19-depleted stem cell transplant. The source of this sequence is a male patient under 10 years old who had a stem cell transplant for chronic granulomatous disease, so the T cells may come from the graft donor. The rearrangement uses TRBV4-1 and TRBJ2-3; D is perhaps TRBD2 (5 bases). CDR3 in DNA: TGCGCCAGCAGCCAAGATCGTCATGGTAGCGGCACAGATACGCAGTATTTT. This sequence encodes CASSQDRHGSGTDTQYF.